This is a list of T cell receptor beta chains from one sample in a study of control samples from healthy donors and cancer patients. Using immunoSEQ multiplex PCR, the repertoire was profiled, and TCRdb retains in-frame clones only, with some absent. In the table there are some 150,000 clones, roughly 94% of which are singletons. The source material was PBMCs. Receptors originate from a man aged 55 to 69 with colorectal cancer. Both conserved end residues are trimmed from each CDR3. The order of the fields is J gene, V gene, CDR3 protein.

TRBJ2-5 TRBV5-4 ASSQYREREETQY
TRBJ1-6 TRBV6-2/TRBV6-3 ASSNRPPNSPLH
TRBJ2-5 TRBV18 ASSPSGTAQETQY
TRBJ2-1 TRBV10-1 ASSESDYAGGLNEQF
TRBJ2-7 TRBV11-2 ASSGGFFSAYEQY
TRBJ2-7 TRBV11-2 ASSPRQAREQY
TRBJ2-1 TRBV4-1 ASSQQGATYNEQF
TRBJ1-5 TRBV9 ASSVGQVSNQPQH
TRBJ1-1 TRBV11-3 ASSLNRYTEAF
TRBJ1-5 TRBV7-2 ASSPVRNQPQH
TRBJ2-7 TRBV11-2 ASRPGDRYEQY
TRBJ1-3 TRBV3-1/TRBV3-2 ASWGGNTIY
TRBJ2-2 TRBV11-2 ASSLEGGMGGFAGELF
TRBJ1-3 TRBV3-1/TRBV3-2 ASSLDRFSGNTIY
TRBJ2-7 TRBV27 ASKSAGEGEQY
TRBJ1-1 TRBV11-2 ASSLNQGDTEAF
TRBJ1-1 TRBV5-1 ASSLGQGTYTEAF
TRBJ1-1 TRBV30 AWSGTVRNTEAF
TRBJ1-2 TRBV3-1/TRBV3-2 ASSQRQGYGYT
TRBJ1-2 TRBV3-1/TRBV3-2 ASRPLQRNYGYT
TRBJ2-2 TRBV15 ATSEEQGLNTGELF
TRBJ2-3 TRBV12-3/TRBV12-4 ASSFIGDTQY
TRBJ2-3 TRBV5-1 ASSFGRVGTDTQY
TRBJ2-1 TRBV29-1 SVVGLASSYNEQF
TRBJ1-5 TRBV19 ASSFGQGGRPQH
TRBJ2-3 TRBV7-2 ASSPRWDTQY
TRBJ1-5 TRBV9 ASSATDSNQPQH
TRBJ1-1 TRBV6-5 ASSPGRSLNTEAF
TRBJ1-1 TRBV19 ASSIGEQGGTEAF
TRBJ2-3 TRBV5-4 ASSLMLAGAGSGDTQY
TRBJ1-3 TRBV11-2 ASSPLDRGSGNTIY
TRBJ1-6 TRBV4-2 ASSQDRDSPLH
TRBJ1-4 TRBV7-9 ASSLDRVAAEKLF
TRBJ2-7 TRBV6-2/TRBV6-3 ASSPDRGKQY
TRBJ1-4 TRBV27 ASSLEVRGKLF
TRBJ1-2 TRBV24-1 ATSDYGQGGGYGYT
TRBJ1-1 TRBV19 ASSPADREAEAF
TRBJ2-7 TRBV6-2/TRBV6-3 ASSYERGMYEQY
TRBJ1-2 TRBV2 ASSPGTVYGYT
TRBJ2-3 TRBV6-2/TRBV6-3 ASSYRSGGAQDTQY
TRBJ2-7 TRBV5-6 ASSLAAISYEQY
TRBJ1-5 TRBV20-1 SASRQINIEQPQH
TRBJ2-1 TRBV4-1 ASSLTSIRAGVRNEQF
TRBJ1-5 TRBV19 ASTLRYSNQPQH
TRBJ1-1 TRBV5-6 ASIYRQGIQEAF
TRBJ2-7 TRBV14 ASSLLAPDTDSYYEQY
TRBJ2-1 TRBV4-3 ASSQDPLGQGLYNEQF
TRBJ1-1 TRBV5-4 ASSLVGRDNTEAF
TRBJ2-7 TRBV3-1/TRBV3-2 ASSQVNPYYRGVDEQY
TRBJ2-7 TRBV7-9 ASSSGQGFYEQY
TRBJ2-2 TRBV4-3 ASSQDTGYTGELF
TRBJ2-7 TRBV5-1 ASSSTGLLEQY